Sequencing of this TCR beta chain was carried out in a study of vaccination effects on CD4 cells after COVID-19. Study-wide background: Expansion of antigen-specific CD4+ T cells with viral peptide pools was carried out by the ViraFEST assay before sequencing. Researchers reported culturing over 1.5 million PBMC in each well, adding 8 to 10 IU/ml IL-2 and about 10 ug/ml peptides.

The authors isolated CD4+ T cells after roughly 10 days of culture. Turning to this clone: The antigen is not known.

The protocol was immunoSEQ multiplex PCR, while the TCRdb copy is restricted to in-frame clones and leaves out a portion. The table includes tens of thousands of clones, 65% to 75% detected once. The CDR3 loop spans 15 amino acids. Germline V gene sequence: CDR1 SGDLS, CDR2 YYNGEE. V was pared by 1 base and J by 3 bases, with 11 bases between. This material consisted of CD4+ T cells from PBMCs cultured without peptide, taken before COVID-19 vaccination. The source is a human donor who received a COVID-19 vaccine. This chain connects TRBV9 to TRBJ1-3; D not certain. The CDR3 protein is CASSVRASGGNTIYF. In nucleotides, the CDR3 is TGTGCCAGCAGCGTAAGGGCTTCGGGTGGAAACACCATATATTTT.